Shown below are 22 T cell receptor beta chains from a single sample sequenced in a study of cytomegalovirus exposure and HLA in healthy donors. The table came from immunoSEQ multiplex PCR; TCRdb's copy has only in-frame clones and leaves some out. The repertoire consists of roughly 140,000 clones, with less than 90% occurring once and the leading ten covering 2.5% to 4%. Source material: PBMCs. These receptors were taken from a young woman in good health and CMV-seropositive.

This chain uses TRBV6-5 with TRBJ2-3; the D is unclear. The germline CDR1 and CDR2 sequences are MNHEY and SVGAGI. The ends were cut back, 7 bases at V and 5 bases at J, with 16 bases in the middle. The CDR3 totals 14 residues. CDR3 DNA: TGTGCCAGCACCCGGCGGAGACCGGGAGATACGCAGTATTTT. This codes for CASTRRRPGDTQYF.

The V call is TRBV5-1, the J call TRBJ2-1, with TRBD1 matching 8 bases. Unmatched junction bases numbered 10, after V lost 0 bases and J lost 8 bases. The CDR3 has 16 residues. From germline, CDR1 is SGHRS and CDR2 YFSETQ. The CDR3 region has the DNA TGCGCCAGCAGCTTGGGTCCCGGGACAGGTTGGGATGAGCAGTTCTTC. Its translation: CASSLGPGTGWDEQFF.

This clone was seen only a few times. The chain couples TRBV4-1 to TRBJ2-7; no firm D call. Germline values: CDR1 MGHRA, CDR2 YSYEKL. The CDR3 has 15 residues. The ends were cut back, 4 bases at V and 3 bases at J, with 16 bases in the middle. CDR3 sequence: CASSPQVADFYEQYF. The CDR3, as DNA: TGCGCCAGCAGCCCACAAGTAGCAGATTTCTACGAGCAGTACTTC.

The CDR3 sequence: CASSPIGGPRNEQFF. In DNA form, the CDR3 reads TGTGCCAGCAGCCCCATAGGGGGTCCGAGAAATGAGCAGTTCTTC. The chain couples TRBV7-3 to TRBJ2-1; D is possibly TRBD1 (6 bases). Germline lookup yields CDR1 SGHTA and CDR2 FQGTGA. Trimming removed 5 bases from V and 7 bases from J, with 18 bases in between. This CDR3 contains 15 residues.

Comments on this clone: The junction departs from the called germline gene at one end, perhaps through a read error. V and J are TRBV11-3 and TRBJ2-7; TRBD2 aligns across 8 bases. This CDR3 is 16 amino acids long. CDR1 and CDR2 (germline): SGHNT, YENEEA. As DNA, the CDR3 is TGTGCCAGCAGCTTAGATCTGGCGGGAGGCTCCCACGAGCAGTACTTC. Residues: CASSLDLAGGSHEQYF.

The CDR3 is CAISEYRTDNEQFF. Here the CDR3 DNA reads TGTGCCATCAGTGAGTATAGGACAGACAATGAGCAGTTCTTC. The rearrangement uses TRBV10-3 and TRBJ2-1, with D possibly matching TRBD1 (6 bases). Deletions cut 1 base from V and 5 bases from J, with 9 bases between. The germline gives CDR1 ENHRY, CDR2 SYGVKD. This CDR3 is built from 14 residues.

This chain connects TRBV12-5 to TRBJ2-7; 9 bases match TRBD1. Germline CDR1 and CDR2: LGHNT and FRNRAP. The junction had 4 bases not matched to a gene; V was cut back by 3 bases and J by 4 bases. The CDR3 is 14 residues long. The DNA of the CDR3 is TGTGCTAGTGGTTTCGGGACAGGGTCTTACGAGCAGTACTTC. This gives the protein CASGFGTGSYEQYF.

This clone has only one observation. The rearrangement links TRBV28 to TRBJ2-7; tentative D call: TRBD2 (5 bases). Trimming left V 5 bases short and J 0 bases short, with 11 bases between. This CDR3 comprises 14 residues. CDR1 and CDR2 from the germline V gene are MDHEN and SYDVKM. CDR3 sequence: CASSRGASSYEQYF. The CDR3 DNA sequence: TGTGCCAGCAGTCGGGGAGCAAGCTCCTACGAGCAGTACTTC.

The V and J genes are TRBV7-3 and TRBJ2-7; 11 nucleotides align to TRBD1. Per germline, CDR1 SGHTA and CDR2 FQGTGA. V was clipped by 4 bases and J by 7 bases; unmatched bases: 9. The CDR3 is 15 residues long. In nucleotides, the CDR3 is TGTGCCAGCAGCTCGACCGGGACAGGGGGTTCGGAGCAGTACTTC. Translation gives CASSSTGTGGSEQYF.

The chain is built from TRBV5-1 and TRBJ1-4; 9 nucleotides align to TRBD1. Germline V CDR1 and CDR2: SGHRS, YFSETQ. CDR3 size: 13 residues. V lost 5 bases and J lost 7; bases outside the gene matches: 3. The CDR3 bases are TGCGCCAGCAGGGGGGACAGGGTTGAAAAACTGTTTTTT. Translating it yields CASRGDRVEKLFF.

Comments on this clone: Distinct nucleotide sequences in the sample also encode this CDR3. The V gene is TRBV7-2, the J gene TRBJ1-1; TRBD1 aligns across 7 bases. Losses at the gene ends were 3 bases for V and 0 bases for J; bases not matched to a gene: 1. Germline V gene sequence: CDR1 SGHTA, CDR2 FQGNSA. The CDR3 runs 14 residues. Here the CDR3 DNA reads TGTGCCAGCAGCTTGGGACAGATGAACACTGAAGCTTTCTTT. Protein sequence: CASSLGQMNTEAFF.

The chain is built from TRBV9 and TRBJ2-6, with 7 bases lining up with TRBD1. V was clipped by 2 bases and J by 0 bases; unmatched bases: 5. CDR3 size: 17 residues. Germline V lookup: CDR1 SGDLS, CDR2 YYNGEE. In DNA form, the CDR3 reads TGTGCCAGCAGCGTGAGGACAGGAGACTCTGGGGCCAACGTCCTGACTTTC. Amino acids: CASSVRTGDSGANVLTF.

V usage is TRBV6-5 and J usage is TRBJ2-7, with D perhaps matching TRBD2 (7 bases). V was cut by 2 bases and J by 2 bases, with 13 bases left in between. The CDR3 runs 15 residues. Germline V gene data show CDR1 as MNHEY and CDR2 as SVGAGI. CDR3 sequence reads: CASSYGGGFTYEQYF. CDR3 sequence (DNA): TGTGCCAGCAGTTACGGGGGGGGCTTCACCTACGAGCAGTACTTC.

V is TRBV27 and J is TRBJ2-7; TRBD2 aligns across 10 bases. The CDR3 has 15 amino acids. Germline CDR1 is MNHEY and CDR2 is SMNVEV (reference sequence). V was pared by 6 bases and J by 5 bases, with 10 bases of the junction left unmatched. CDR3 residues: CASSPQLAGTHEQYF. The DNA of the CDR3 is TGTGCCAGCAGCCCCCAACTAGCGGGAACACACGAGCAGTACTTC.

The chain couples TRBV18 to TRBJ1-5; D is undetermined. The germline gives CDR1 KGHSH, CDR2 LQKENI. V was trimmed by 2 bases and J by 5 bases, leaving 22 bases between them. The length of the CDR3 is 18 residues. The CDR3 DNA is TGTGCCAGCTCACCATCTTGTAAGGGAGCAAAAAGGGATCAGCCCCAGCATTTT. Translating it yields CASSPSCKGAKRDQPQHF.

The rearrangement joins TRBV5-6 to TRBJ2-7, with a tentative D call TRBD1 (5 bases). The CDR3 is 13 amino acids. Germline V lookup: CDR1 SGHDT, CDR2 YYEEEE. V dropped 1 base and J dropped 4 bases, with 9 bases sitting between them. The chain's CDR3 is CASSLNRLYEQYF. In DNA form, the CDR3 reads TGTGCCAGCAGCTTGAACAGGCTGTACGAGCAGTACTTC.

The chain's CDR3 is CASSVRTGYYGYTF. The CDR3 nucleotides read TGTGCCAGCAGCGTCCGGACAGGGTACTATGGCTACACCTTC. The chain is built from TRBV21-1 and TRBJ1-2; the tabulated D call, TRBD1, remains unverified against the DNA. TRBV21-1 represents a pseudogene. The CDR3 extends over 14 amino acids.

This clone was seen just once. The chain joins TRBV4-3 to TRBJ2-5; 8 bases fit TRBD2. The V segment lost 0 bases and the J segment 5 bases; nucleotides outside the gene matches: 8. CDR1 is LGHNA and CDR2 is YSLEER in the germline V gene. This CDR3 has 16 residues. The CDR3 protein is CASSQDAGRAEETQYF. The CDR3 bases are TGCGCCAGCAGCCAAGATGCCGGGAGGGCGGAGGAGACCCAGTACTTC.

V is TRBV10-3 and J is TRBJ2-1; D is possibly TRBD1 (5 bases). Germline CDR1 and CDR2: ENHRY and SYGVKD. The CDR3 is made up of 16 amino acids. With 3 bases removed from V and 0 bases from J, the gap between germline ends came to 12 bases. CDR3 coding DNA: TGTGCCATCAGTGAAGGGGCGGAGAGCTCCTACAATGAGCAGTTCTTC. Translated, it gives CAISEGAESSYNEQFF.

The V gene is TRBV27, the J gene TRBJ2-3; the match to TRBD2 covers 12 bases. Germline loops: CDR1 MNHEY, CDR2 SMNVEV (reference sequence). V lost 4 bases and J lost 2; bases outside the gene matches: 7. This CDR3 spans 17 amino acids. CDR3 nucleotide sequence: TGTGCCAGCAGTTCTGTTGGACTAGCGGGACCCACAGATACGCAGTATTTT. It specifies CASSSVGLAGPTDTQYF.

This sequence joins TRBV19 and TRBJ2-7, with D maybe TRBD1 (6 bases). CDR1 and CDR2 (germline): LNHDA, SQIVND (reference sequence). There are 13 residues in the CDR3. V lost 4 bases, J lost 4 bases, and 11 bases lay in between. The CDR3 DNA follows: TGTGCCAGTAGTACAGGGGCCGGGTACGAGCAGTACTTC. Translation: CASSTGAGYEQYF. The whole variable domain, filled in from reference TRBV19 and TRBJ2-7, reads DGGITQSPKYLFRKEGQNVTLSCEQNLNHDAMYWYRQDPGQGLRLIYYSQIVNDFQKGDIAEGYSVSREKKESFPLTVTSAQKNPTAFYLCASSTGAGYEQYFGPGTRLTVT.

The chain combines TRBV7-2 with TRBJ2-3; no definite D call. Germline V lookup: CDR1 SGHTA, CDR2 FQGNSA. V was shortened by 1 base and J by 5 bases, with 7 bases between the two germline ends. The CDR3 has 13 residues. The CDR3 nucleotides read TGTGCCAGCAGCTTAGGGGCAAAAGATACGCAGTATTTT. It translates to CASSLGAKDTQYF.